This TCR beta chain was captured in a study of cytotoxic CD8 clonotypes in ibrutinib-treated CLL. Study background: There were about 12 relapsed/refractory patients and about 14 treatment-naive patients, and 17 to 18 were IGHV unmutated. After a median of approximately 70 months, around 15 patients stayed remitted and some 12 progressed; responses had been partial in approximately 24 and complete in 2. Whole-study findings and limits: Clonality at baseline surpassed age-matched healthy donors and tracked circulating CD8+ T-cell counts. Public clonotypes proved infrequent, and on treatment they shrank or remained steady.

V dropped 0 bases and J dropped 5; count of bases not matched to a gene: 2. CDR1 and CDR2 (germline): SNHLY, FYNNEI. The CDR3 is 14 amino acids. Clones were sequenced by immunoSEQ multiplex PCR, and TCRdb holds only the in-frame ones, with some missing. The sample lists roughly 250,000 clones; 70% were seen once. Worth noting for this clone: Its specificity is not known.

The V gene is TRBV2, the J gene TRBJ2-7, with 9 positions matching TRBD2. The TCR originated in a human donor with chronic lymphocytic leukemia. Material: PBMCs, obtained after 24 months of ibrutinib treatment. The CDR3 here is CASSEASGSNEQYF. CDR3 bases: TGTGCCAGCAGTGAAGCTAGCGGGAGCAACGAGCAGTACTTC.